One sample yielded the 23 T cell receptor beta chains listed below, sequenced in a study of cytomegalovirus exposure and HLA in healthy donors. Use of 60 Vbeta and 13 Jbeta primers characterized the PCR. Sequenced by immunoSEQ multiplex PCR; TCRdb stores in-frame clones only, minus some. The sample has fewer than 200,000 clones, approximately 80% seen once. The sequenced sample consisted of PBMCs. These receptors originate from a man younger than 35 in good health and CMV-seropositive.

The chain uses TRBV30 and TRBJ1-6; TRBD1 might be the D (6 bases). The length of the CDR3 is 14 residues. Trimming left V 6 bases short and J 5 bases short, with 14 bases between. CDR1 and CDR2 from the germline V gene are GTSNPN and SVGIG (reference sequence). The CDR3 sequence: CACNQGLDNSPLHF. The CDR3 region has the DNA TGTGCCTGTAACCAGGGGCTCGATAATTCACCCCTCCACTTT.

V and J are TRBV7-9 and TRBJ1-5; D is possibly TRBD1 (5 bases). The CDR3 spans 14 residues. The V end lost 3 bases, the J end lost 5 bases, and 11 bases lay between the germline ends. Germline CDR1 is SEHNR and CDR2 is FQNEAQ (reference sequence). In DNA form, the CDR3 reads TGTGCCAGCAGCTTGCAGGGTCGGGATCAGCCCCAGCATTTT. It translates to CASSLQGRDQPQHF.

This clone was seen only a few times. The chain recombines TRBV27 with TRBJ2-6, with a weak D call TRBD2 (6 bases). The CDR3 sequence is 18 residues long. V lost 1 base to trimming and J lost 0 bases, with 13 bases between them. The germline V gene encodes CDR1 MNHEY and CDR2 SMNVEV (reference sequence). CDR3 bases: TGTGCCAGCAGTTTATTAGGGAGGCTAAGCTCTGGGGCCAACGTCCTGACTTTC. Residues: CASSLLGRLSSGANVLTF.

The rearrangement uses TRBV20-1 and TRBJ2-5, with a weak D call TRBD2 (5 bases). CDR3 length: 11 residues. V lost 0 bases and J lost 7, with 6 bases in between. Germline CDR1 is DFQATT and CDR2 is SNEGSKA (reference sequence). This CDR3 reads CSARESGTQYF. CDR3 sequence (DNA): TGCAGTGCTAGAGAGAGCGGGACCCAGTACTTC.

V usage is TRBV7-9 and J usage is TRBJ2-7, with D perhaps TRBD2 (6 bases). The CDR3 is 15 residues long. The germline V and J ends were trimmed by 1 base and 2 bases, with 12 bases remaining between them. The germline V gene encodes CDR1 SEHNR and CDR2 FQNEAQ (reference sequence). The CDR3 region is CASSLGGIPTYEQYF. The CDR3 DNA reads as TGTGCCAGCAGCTTAGGCGGGATCCCAACCTACGAGCAGTACTTC.

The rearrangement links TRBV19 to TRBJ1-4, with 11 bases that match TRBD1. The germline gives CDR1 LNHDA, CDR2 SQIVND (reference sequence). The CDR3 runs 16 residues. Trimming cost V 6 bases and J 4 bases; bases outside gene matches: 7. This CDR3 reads CASRQGQGADNEKLFF. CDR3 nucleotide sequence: TGTGCCAGTAGACAAGGACAGGGGGCAGATAATGAAAAACTGTTTTTT.

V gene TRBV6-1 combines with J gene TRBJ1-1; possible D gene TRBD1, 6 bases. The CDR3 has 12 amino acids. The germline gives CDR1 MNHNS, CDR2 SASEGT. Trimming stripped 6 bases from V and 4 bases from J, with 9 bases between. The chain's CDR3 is CASSRDITEAFF. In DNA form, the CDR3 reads TGTGCCAGCAGCAGGGACATCACTGAAGCTTTCTTT.

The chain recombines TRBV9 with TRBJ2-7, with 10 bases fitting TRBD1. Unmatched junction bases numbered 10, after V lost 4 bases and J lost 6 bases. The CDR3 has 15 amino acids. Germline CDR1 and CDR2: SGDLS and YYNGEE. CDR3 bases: TGTGCCAGCAGCCCTCCGGGACAGGGGACGAGCGAGCAGTACTTC. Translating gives CASSPPGQGTSEQYF. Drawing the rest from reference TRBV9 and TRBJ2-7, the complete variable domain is DSGVTQTPKHLITATGQRVTLRCSPRSGDLSVYWYQQSLDQGLQFLIQYYNGEERAKGNILERFSAQQFPDLHSELNLSSLELGDSALYFCASSPPGQGTSEQYFGPGTRLTVT.

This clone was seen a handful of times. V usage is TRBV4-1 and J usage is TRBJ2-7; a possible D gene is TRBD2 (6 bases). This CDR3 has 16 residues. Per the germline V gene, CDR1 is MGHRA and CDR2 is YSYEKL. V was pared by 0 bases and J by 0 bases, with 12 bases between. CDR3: CASSQDLRGTSYEQYF. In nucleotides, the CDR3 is TGCGCCAGCAGCCAAGACCTCCGGGGGACCTCCTACGAGCAGTACTTC.

As DNA, the CDR3 is TGTGCCAGTAGAGACAGGATGACCGGGGAGCTGTTTTTT. Translation: CASRDRMTGELFF. V is TRBV19 and J is TRBJ2-2; a weak D match, TRBD1 (6 bases). Germline values: CDR1 LNHDA, CDR2 SQIVND (reference sequence). CDR3 length: 13 residues. V lost 6 bases and J lost 5, with 10 bases in between.

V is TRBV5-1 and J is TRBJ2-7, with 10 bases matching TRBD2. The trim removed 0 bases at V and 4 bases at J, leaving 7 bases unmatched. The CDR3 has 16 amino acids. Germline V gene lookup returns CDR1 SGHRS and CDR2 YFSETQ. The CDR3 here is CASSLGGPLAGYEQYF. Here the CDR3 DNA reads TGCGCCAGCAGCTTGGGCGGGCCACTAGCGGGATACGAGCAGTACTTC.

DNA for the CDR3: TGTGCCAGCAGGGACACGAGTTCCTACGAGCAGTACTTC. Encoded protein: CASRDTSSYEQYF. The chain uses TRBV27 and TRBJ2-7, with TRBD1 as a possible D gene (5 bases). Germline V lookup: CDR1 MNHEY, CDR2 SMNVEV (reference sequence). This CDR3 has 13 residues. The V end was cut by 6 bases, the J end by 1 base, with 10 bases between.

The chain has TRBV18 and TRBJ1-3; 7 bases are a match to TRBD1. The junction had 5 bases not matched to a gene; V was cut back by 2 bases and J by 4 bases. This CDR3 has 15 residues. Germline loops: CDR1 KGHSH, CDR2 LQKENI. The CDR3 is CASSPRQGAGNTIYF. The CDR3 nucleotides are TGTGCCAGCTCACCAAGACAGGGCGCCGGAAACACCATATATTTT.

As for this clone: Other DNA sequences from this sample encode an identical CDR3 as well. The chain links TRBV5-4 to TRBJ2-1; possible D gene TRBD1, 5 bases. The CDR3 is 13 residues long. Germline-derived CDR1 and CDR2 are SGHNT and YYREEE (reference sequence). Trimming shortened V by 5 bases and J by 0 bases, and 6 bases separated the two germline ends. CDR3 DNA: TGTGCCAGCAGGACAGACTCCTACAATGAGCAGTTCTTC. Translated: CASRTDSYNEQFF.

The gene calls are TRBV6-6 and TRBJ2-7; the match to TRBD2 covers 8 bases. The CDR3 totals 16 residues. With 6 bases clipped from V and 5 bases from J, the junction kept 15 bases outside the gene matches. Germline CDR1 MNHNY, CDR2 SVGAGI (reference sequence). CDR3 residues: CASRKRAGTSGDEQYF. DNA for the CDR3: TGTGCCAGCAGAAAAAGAGCCGGGACTAGTGGTGACGAGCAGTACTTC.

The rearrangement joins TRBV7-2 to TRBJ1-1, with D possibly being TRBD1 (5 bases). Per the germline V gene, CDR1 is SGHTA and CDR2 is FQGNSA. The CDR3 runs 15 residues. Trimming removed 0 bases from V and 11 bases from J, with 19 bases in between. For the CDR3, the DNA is TGTGCCAGCAGCTTAGCTGGAACAGGTCCAGCTAGGGCTTTCTTT. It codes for CASSLAGTGPARAFF.

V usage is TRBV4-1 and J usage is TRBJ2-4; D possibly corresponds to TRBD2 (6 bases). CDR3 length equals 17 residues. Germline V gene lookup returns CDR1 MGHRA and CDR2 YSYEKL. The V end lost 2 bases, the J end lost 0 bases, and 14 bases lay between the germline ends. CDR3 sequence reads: CASSQPTSSLAKNIQYF. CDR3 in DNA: TGCGCCAGCAGCCAACCGACTAGTTCTCTAGCCAAAAACATTCAGTACTTC.

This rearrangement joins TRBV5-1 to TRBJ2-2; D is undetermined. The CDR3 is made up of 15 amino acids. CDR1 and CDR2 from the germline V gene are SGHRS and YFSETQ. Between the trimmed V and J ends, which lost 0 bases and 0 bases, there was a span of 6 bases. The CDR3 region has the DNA TGCGCCAGCAGCTTGGACCAGTCGAACACCGGGGAGCTGTTTTTT. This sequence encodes CASSLDQSNTGELFF.

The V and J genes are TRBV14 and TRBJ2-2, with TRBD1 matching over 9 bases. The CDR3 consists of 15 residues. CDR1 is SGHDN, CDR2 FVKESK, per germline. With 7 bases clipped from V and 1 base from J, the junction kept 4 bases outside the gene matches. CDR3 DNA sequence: TGTGCCAGCAAGGCGGGACAGGGGAACACCGGGGAGCTGTTTTTT. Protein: CASKAGQGNTGELFF.

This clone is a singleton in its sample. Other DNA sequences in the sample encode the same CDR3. DNA of the CDR3: TGTGCCAGCACCCCAACCGGACAGGGCCTGGGTACTGAAGCTTTCTTT. Residues: CASTPTGQGLGTEAFF. V and J are TRBV6-4 and TRBJ1-1; 8 bases are shared with TRBD1. Trimming removed 7 bases from V and 5 bases from J; junction bases left unmatched: 15. The CDR3 spans 16 residues. CDR1 is MRHNA, CDR2 SNTAGT, per germline.

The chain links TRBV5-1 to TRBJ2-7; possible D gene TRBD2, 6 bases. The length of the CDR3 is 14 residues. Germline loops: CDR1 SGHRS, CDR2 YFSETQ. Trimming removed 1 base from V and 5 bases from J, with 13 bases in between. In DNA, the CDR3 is TGCGCCAGCAGCTTGCGTTACTCGGGGGACGAGCAGTACTTC. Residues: CASSLRYSGDEQYF.

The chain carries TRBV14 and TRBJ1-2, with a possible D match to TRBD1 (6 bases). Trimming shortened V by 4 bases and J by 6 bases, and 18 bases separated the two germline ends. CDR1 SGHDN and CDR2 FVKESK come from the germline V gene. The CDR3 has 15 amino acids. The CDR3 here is CASSLGQSNRNGYTF. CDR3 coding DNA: TGTGCCAGCAGCCTCGGACAGTCAAACCGGAATGGCTACACCTTC.

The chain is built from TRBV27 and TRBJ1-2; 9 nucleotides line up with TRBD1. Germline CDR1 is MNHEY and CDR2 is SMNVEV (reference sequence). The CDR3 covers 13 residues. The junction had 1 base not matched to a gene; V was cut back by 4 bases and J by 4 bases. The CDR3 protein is CASSYRGLYGYTF. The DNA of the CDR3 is TGTGCCAGCAGTTACAGGGGGCTCTATGGCTACACCTTC.